This TCR beta chain was observed in a study of Ad26.COV2.S vaccination and SARS-CoV-2 variants. This CDR3 spans 14 amino acids. V was trimmed by 1 base and J by 2 bases, leaving 6 bases between them. Germline V CDR1 and CDR2: MGHRA, YSYEKL. Overall study findings and caveats: The breadth of spike-specific CD8+ and CD4+ T cell responses after vaccination was reportedly substantial.

Treatment of the sample: roughly 20 received Ad26.COV2.S at low or high dose, single or two shots; about five received placebo; per-sample allocation not given. Material that was analyzed had been drawn on day 63 after the first vaccine or placebo injection. Assay used: immunoSEQ multiplex PCR; TCRdb lists only in-frame clones, some missing. This table holds some 340,000 clones, just under 85% found once. In the case of this clone: Its antigen is currently unknown.

The gene calls are TRBV4-1 and TRBJ1-5; D gene uncertain. Sequenced material: peripheral blood, taken in a trial of Ad26.COV2.S vaccine versus placebo. This receptor was obtained from a person between 18 and 60 years old who received the Ad26.COV2.S COVID-19 vaccine or a placebo. The CDR3 nucleotides are TGCGCCAGCAGCCAAGGGAGGGGCAATCAGCCCCAGCATTTT. It codes for CASSQGRGNQPQHF.